Below, 6 T cell receptor beta chains from the same sample are listed, as sequenced in a study of shared clonotypes between healthy human individuals (dated by TCRdb to 2018 to 2020). Libraries were prepared through the immunoSEQ multiplex PCR assay. Not all clones reach the TCRdb copy of this immuneACCESS table, which keeps in-frame sequences only. Checked studies attribute under half of the gap to unresolved V genes and leave the rest unexplained. The sample yields over a million clones; 95% to 97% were counted once. The ten largest account for over 1% of the sample. What was sequenced was naive CD4+ T cells sorted from blood. According to the study, the label for this sample's cell subset or site signals: CD45RA+ positively selected. These receptors originate from a young man in good health.

The chain combines TRBV5-1 with TRBJ2-7, with D possibly being TRBD1 or TRBD2 (5 bases each). Deletions cut 8 bases from V and 5 bases from J, with 17 bases between. Per the germline V gene, CDR1 is SGHRS and CDR2 is YFSETQ. The CDR3 spans 13 residues. For the CDR3, the DNA is TGCGCCAGTAACGGGGACGGCAAGGACGAGCAGTACTTC. It codes for CASNGDGKDEQYF.

V gene TRBV10-3 combines with J gene TRBJ1-4; 7 nucleotides match TRBD1. The CDR3 is 15 amino acids. V trimming: 6 bases; J trimming: 3 bases; junction bases outside the gene matches: 7. The germline CDR1 and CDR2 sequences are ENHRY and SYGVKD. Written as DNA, the CDR3 is TGTGCCATCAGAGATAAGACAGGGTCTAATGAAAAACTGTTTTTT. It codes for CAIRDKTGSNEKLFF.

The chain combines TRBV25-1 with TRBJ2-1; the match to TRBD1 covers 9 bases. CDR3 length equals 13 residues. J lost 6 bases, V lost 4 bases, and 1 base had no gene match. Germline CDR1 reads MGHDK; CDR2 reads SYGVNS. In nucleotides, the CDR3 is TGTGCCAGCAGTGTGACAGGGGGCAATGAGCAGTTCTTC. Protein: CASSVTGGNEQFF. Full variable domain (rest looked up from reference TRBV25-1 and TRBJ2-1): EADIYQTPRYLVIGTGKKITLECSQTMGHDKMYWYQQDPGMELHLIHYSYGVNSTEKGDLSSESTVSRIRTEHFPLTLESARPSHTSQYLCASSVTGGNEQFFGPGTRLTVL.

This chain connects TRBV5-4 to TRBJ1-2; D is unclear. Germline loops: CDR1 SGHNT, CDR2 YYREEE (reference sequence). Trimming stripped 1 base from V and 0 bases from J, with 16 bases between. There are 17 residues in the CDR3. In DNA, the CDR3 is TGTGCCAGCAGCTTGAGTATTAACCCAAATACTAACTATGGCTACACCTTC. Translated: CASSLSINPNTNYGYTF.

With regard to this clone: Other DNA sequences of this sample code for an identical CDR3. The chain joins TRBV4-2 to TRBJ2-3; D call uncertain. CDR1 is LGHNA and CDR2 is YNFKEQ in the germline V gene. Trimming cost V 0 bases and J 1 base, with 5 bases left between them. The CDR3 consists of 14 residues. CDR3 protein: CASSQDTRTDTQYF. The CDR3 nucleotides read TGTGCCAGCAGCCAAGATACCCGCACAGATACGCAGTATTTT.

This clone was observed a few times. V usage is TRBV15 and J usage is TRBJ2-1; TRBD1 aligns across 8 bases. The CDR3 totals 17 residues. Looked up from germline, CDR1 is LNHNV and CDR2 is YYDKDF (reference sequence). J lost 9 bases, V lost 3 bases, and 16 bases had no gene match. CDR3 coding DNA: TGTGCCACCAGCAGGTCCCGGCAGGGGGCGACGTGGGGTGAGCAGTTCTTC. Protein: CATSRSRQGATWGEQFF.